These T cell receptor beta chains were read from a single sample in a study of cytomegalovirus exposure and HLA in healthy donors. Assay: immunoSEQ multiplex PCR; the TCRdb copy retains only in-frame clones and omits some. Of 160,000 or so clones in the sample, roughly 76% were seen once. Sequencing was done on a sample of PBMCs. The receptors were gathered from a young woman in good health and CMV-seropositive. CDR3s include the opening cysteine and the closing phenylalanine or tryptophan. A D gene is named only where the DNA matches it firmly. Rows give clone size only sometimes, using once, few, many, or a class for an expanded clone.

>-|-|TRBJ1-1|TRBV19
TGTGCCAGTAGTATAGATCACAGGGTTGGTGAAGCTTTCTTT
CASSIDHRVGEAFF
>-|TRBD2|TRBJ2-5|TRBV4-3
TGCGCCAGCAGCCCAGAACTAGCGGGGGGCCAAGAGACCCAGTACTTC
CASSPELAGGQETQYF
>-|-|TRBJ1-2|TRBV6-5
TGTGCCAGCAGTCCCAGACCGGGTGGCTACACCTTC
CASSPRPGGYTF
>-|TRBD1|TRBJ2-7|TRBV6-5
TGTGCCAGCAGTTACGGGACAGGGGTCGGGCAGTACTTC
CASSYGTGVGQYF
>-|-|TRBJ2-3|TRBV25-1
TGTGCCAGCAGTGATCACAGGGACACAGATACGCAGTATTTT
CASSDHRDTDTQYF
>-|-|TRBJ2-5|TRBV6-5
TGTGCCAGCAGTTCACCCGGGTCCCCCACCCAAGAGACCCAGTACTTC
CASSSPGSPTQETQYF
>-|TRBD1|TRBJ1-2|TRBV4-3
TGCGCCAGCAGCCAAGACCCCTTCCCGGACAGGAAGAATGGCTACACCTTC
CASSQDPFPDRKNGYTF
>-|-|TRBJ1-2|TRBV30
TGTGCCTGCCGTGGGGACACGGAGTATGGCTACACCTTC
CACRGDTEYGYTF
>-|-|TRBJ1-3|TRBV19
TGTGCCAGTAGTCTCCGGTCCGCTGGCTCTGGAAACACCATATATTTT
CASSLRSAGSGNTIYF
>-|-|TRBJ2-2|TRBV5-4
TGTGCCAGCAGCTTGGGGGCCTCTCCCGGGGAGCTGTTTTTT
CASSLGASPGELFF
>-|-|TRBJ2-7|TRBV10-3
TGTGCCATCAGTGATTCCCGGACAGCCACCTACGAGCAGTACTTC
CAISDSRTATYEQYF
>once|-|TRBJ1-3|TRBV10-3
TGTGCCACAGGGACGAGCGCGGGAGGAAACACCATATATTTT
CATGTSAGGNTIYF
>few|-|TRBJ1-2|TRBV29-1
TGCAGCGTTGAATATGGGGCTGTGGATGGCTACACCTTC
CSVEYGAVDGYTF
>-|-|TRBJ2-1|TRBV7-2
TGTGCCAGCAGCCCCCACGGAGTTTCCTACAATGAGCAGTTCTTC
CASSPHGVSYNEQFF
>-|TRBD2|TRBJ2-1|TRBV5-4
TGTGCCAGCAGCAAGGAGACTAGCGGGGTTACGGACAATGAGCAGTTCTTC
CASSKETSGVTDNEQFF
>-|TRBD1|TRBJ2-7|TRBV6-5
TGTGCCAGCAGTTCCGGGACAGGTATTACCGAGCAGTACTTC
CASSSGTGITEQYF
>-|-|TRBJ2-7|TRBV19
TGTGCCAGTAGTATAATCGCTGGCATCCACGAGCAGTACTTC
CASSIIAGIHEQYF
>-|TRBD1|TRBJ1-2|TRBV5-4
TGTGCCAGCAGCTTAACCCCTGACAGGGGGCGAGGTGGCTACACCTTC
CASSLTPDRGRGGYTF
>-|TRBD2|TRBJ2-5|TRBV4-1
TGCGCCAGCAGCCAAGAAGGGACTAGCGGGGGGCCCCTCCAAGAGACCCAGTACTTC
CASSQEGTSGGPLQETQYF
>-|-|TRBJ2-7|TRBV4-1
TGCGCCAGCAGTATGAGTAGCTCCTACGAGCAGTACTTC
CASSMSSSYEQYF
>-|-|TRBJ1-1|TRBV7-6
TGTGCCAGCAGCTTAGGGGGGGTGGGGATGGGAGCTGAAGCTTTCTTT
CASSLGGVGMGAEAFF
>-|TRBD1|TRBJ1-1|TRBV27
TGTGCCAGCAGTTTCAGGGGGATGAACACTGAAGCTTTCTTT
CASSFRGMNTEAFF
>-|TRBD2|TRBJ2-3|TRBV30
TGTGCCTGGACAAGCGGGGGGGCCATAGATACGCAGTATTTT
CAWTSGGAIDTQYF
>-|-|TRBJ2-7|TRBV21-1
TGTGCCAGCAGCCCCCGTAGTAGGAGGAGCGACGAGCAGTACTTC
CASSPRSRRSDEQYF
>-|-|TRBJ1-5|TRBV6-5
TGTGCCAGCAGCGCCGGGTCCTATCAGCCCCAGCATTTT
CASSAGSYQPQHF
>-|TRBD1|TRBJ1-6|TRBV19
TGTGCCAGTAGCCTCTCAGGGGGCGGCGAATCACCCCTCCACTTT
CASSLSGGGESPLHF
>many|TRBD2|TRBJ2-7|TRBV7-9
TGTGCCAGCAGCGCAGTGACTAGCGGGGGCTCCTACGAGCAGTACTTC
CASSAVTSGGSYEQYF
>-|-|TRBJ2-1|TRBV11-2
TGTGCCAGCAGCTTAGATTCAAATGAGCAGTTCTTC
CASSLDSNEQFF
>-|TRBD1|TRBJ2-1|TRBV6-1
TGTGCCAGCATGAAGGACAGGGGTAAGAGTGAGCAGTTCTTC
CASMKDRGKSEQFF
>-|TRBD1|TRBJ1-1|TRBV15
TGTGCCACCAGTTCCACGGGACAGCCGAACACTGAAGCTTTCTTT
CATSSTGQPNTEAFF
>few|TRBD1|TRBJ1-2|TRBV6-1
TGTGCCAGCAGCGAGACAGGGAACTATGGCTACACCTTC
CASSETGNYGYTF
>-|TRBD2|TRBJ2-3|TRBV11-2
TGTGCCAGCAGCGGGACTAGAGCCCGACAGTATTTT
CASSGTRARQYF
>once|TRBD2|TRBJ2-3|TRBV11-3
TGTGCCAGCAGCTTAGGGTCTAGCGGGGGAACAGATACGCAGTATTTT
CASSLGSSGGTDTQYF
>-|-|TRBJ2-3|TRBV4-2
TGTGCCAGCAGCCAAGTAGGACAGGGCCGGGGGGATTTT
CASSQVGQGRGDF
>once|TRBD1|TRBJ1-3|TRBV10-3
TGTGCCATCAGTGAGGCTGGACAGGGAGAGGGCTCTGGAAACACCATATATTTT
CAISEAGQGEGSGNTIYF
>-|-|TRBJ2-1|TRBV7-2
TGTGCCAGCAGCTTAGGTCCCAGGGTGTTCGATGAGCAGTTCTTC
CASSLGPRVFDEQFF
>-|TRBD2|TRBJ2-3|TRBV4-2
TGTGCCAGCAGTCATCGGACTAGCGGGGGGGCAGATACGCAGTATTTT
CASSHRTSGGADTQYF
>-|-|TRBJ1-5|TRBV6-1
TGTGCCAGCACCTGGACAGAGGGGGATCAGCCCCAGCATTTT
CASTWTEGDQPQHF
>-|-|TRBJ1-1|TRBV10-3
TGTGCCATCAGACCCGGGGGGGAAACTGAAGCTTTCTTT
CAIRPGGETEAFF
>-|-|TRBJ1-2|TRBV5-5
TGTGCCAGCAGCTTGGGCCTGACAGGAGGCTATGGCTACACCTTC
CASSLGLTGGYGYTF
>-|-|TRBJ1-1|TRBV6-6
TGTGCCAGCATCCCAGCAGGTTCAAACGGAGAAGCTTTCTTT
CASIPAGSNGEAFF
>-|-|TRBJ2-5|TRBV7-2
TGTGCCAGCAGCTTACGAGGGGAGACCCAGTACTTC
CASSLRGETQYF
>-|-|TRBJ1-2|TRBV6-6
TGTGCCAGCAGTGACAGGACCCGCTACACCTTC
CASSDRTRYTF
>-|-|TRBJ1-5|TRBV6-1
TGTGCCAGCAGTGAAATAAATCAGCCCCAGCATTTT
CASSEINQPQHF
>-|TRBD1|TRBJ2-7|TRBV7-9
TGTGCCAGCAGCACGACAGGGGGCCCCTACGAGCAGTACTTC
CASSTTGGPYEQYF
>-|-|TRBJ2-1|TRBV7-9
TGTGCCAGCACCTTGAGCACGGGGAATGAGCAGTTCTTC
CASTLSTGNEQFF
>-|-|TRBJ2-2|TRBV10-3
TGTGCCACCTCGAACACCGGGGAGCTGTTTTTT
CATSNTGELFF
>-|-|TRBJ2-7|TRBV30
TGTGCCTGGGCCCTAGCAGGGGCCTACGAGCAGTACTTC
CAWALAGAYEQYF
>-|TRBD2|TRBJ2-7|TRBV6-6
TGTGCCAGCAGTTACACTAGCGGGGGGCTCTCCTACGAGCAGTACTTC
CASSYTSGGLSYEQYF
>-|-|TRBJ2-7|TRBV27
TGTGCCAGCAGTTCAAGCAGGGCCCTCGAGCAGTACTTC
CASSSSRALEQYF
>-|-|TRBJ1-4|TRBV10-3
TGTGCCATCAGTGAGGGGGACAAGACTAATGAAAAACTGTTTTTT
CAISEGDKTNEKLFF